The source of this T cell receptor (beta chain) is a study of blood T cell repertoires in COVID-19 (TCRdb year 2020). Regarding the study in general: The collaborator samples originated in the United States, Italy and Spain and spanned the acute and convalescent phases of COVID-19. The repertoires were released in a freely available public database intended as a resource for research on the immune response to SARS-CoV-2. Nearly every sample came with metadata listing a de-identified subject ID, COVID-19 status, age in years and sex. Where HLA class I and class II types were available, the types were taken from metadata supplied by the sample provider, not from assay-based typing. Subjects who had been exposed to COVID-19, were actively infected with it, or had recovered from it provided the deeply sampled blood TCRbeta repertoires that made up the dataset. The material from the prospective study consisted of cDNA or gDNA derived from T cells, B-cell-depleted T cells, or PBMCs. Samples were obtained from the ongoing ImmuneRACE study (first 160 participants) and from about 1,300 subjects provided by 6 global collaborators. Paper-wide results and their limitations: Clinical and demographic metadata were provided uncurated, with the amount varying by source and participant.

As for this clone: Its antigen target is currently unknown. Base qualities are not recorded, but no much larger clone differs from it by a single base.

From the cysteine up to the phenylalanine, the CDR3 has a length of 15 residues. Solely the CDR3 DNA is kept, with 45 bases framed from the first base. V and J lose 1 base and 4 bases, and a span of 10 bases separates them. From a lookup of the germline V gene (reference sequence), CDR1 and CDR2 are LNHNV and YYDKDF. TCRbeta CDR3 regions were amplified from genomic DNA using the immunoSEQ Assay, a bias-controlled multiplex PCR. Concerning the study's data processing: The number of nucleated cells in each sample was estimated from the amplification of reference gene primers within the assay. To quantify the absolute abundance of each unique TCRbeta CDR3 rearrangement, sequence reads were collapsed and filtered. For each sample, productive Simpson clonality was calculated as the square root of Simpson's diversity index over productive rearrangements. Imported from immuneACCESS, the table was reduced by TCRdb to in-frame sequences with V and J called. These copies leave out some clones; in studies compared against another copy, an unresolved V gene accounts for under half, and the cause of the remainder is not known. That table is the source of V, J and clone size, and D and trimming were worked out from the DNA. In all, the sample holds 43,000 or so clones, and about 87% of those were seen once. The ten top clones hold 15% of the sample.

Collaborating institutions collected whole blood in K2EDTA tubes following their own protocols. Collaborator samples were shipped for TCRbeta analysis as frozen whole blood, isolated PBMCs, or DNA extracted from either sample type. This clonotype was sampled from a man aged 55 to 69 with active COVID-19. Sequencing used peripheral blood. This chain is built from TRBV15 and TRBJ2-2; 6 matching bases give a weak D call of TRBD1. The CDR3 region: CATSRVQGSTGELFF. The nucleotide sequence reads as follows: TGTGCCACCAGCAGAGTTCAGGGGAGCACCGGGGAGCTGTTTTTT. Joined to the reference TRBV15 and TRBJ2-2 proteins, this CDR3 gives the full variable domain: DAMVIQNPRYQVTQFGKPVTLSCSQTLNHNVMYWYQQKSSQAPKLLFHYYDKDFNNEADTPDNFQSRRPNTSFCFLDIRSPGLGDTAMYLCATSRVQGSTGELFFGEGSRLTVL.